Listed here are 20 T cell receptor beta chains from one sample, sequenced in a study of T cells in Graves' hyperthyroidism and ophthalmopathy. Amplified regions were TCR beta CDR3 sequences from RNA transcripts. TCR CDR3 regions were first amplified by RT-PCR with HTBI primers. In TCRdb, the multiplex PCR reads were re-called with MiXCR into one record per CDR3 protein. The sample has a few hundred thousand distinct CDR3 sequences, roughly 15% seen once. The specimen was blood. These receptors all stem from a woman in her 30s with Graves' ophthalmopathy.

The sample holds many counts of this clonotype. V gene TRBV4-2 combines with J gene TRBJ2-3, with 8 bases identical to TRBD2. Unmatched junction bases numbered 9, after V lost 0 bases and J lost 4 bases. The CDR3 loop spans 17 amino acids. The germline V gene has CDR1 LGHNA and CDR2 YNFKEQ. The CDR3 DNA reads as TGTGCCAGCAGCCAAGAGAGGGCGGGGGGCCCATCAGATACGCAGTATTTT. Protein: CASSQERAGGPSDTQYF.

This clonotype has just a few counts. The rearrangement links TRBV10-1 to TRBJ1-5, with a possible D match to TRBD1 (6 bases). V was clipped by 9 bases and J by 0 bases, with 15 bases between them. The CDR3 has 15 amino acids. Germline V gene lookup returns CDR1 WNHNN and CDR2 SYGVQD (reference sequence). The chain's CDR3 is CARPGQKDSNQPQHF. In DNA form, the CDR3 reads TGCGCCAGGCCCGGACAGAAAGATAGCAATCAGCCCCAGCATTTT.

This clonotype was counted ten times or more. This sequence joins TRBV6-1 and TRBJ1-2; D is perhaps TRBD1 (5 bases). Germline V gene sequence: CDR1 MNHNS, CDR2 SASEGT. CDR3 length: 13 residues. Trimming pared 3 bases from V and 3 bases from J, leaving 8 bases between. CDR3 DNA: TGTGCCAGCAGTGATAGGGACCACTATGGCTACACCTTC. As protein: CASSDRDHYGYTF.

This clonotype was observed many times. The CDR3 coding sequence is TGTGCCAGCAGTGAAGCGGGTCTGGGGGCGACTAACTATGGCTACACCTTC. Protein: CASSEAGLGATNYGYTF. V and J are TRBV6-1 and TRBJ1-2; tentative D call: TRBD1 (6 bases). Germline V CDR1 and CDR2: MNHNS, SASEGT. Trimming left V 0 bases short and J 0 bases short, with 14 bases between. The CDR3 loop spans 17 amino acids.

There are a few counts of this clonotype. The DNA for the CDR3 is TGTGCCAGCAGCCAAGAGCCACCGGGACAGGGAAACGAGCAGTACTTC. This translates into CASSQEPPGQGNEQYF. V usage is TRBV4-2 and J usage is TRBJ2-7; 9 bases align to TRBD1. CDR3 length: 16 amino acids. V shed 0 bases, J shed 5 bases, and the junction held 8 bases outside the gene matches. From germline, CDR1 is LGHNA and CDR2 YNFKEQ.

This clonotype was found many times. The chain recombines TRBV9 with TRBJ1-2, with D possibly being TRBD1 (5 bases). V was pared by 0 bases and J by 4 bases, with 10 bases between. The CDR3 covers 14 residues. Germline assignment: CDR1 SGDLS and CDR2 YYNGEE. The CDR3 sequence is CASSVDWGFYGYTF. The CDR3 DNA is TGTGCCAGCAGCGTAGATTGGGGCTTCTATGGCTACACCTTC.

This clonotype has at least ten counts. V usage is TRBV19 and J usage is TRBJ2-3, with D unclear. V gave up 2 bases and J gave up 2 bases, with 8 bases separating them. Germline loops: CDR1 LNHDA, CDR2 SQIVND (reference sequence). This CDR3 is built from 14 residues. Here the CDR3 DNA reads TGTGCCAGTAGTATAAACTGGTCCACAGATACGCAGTATTTT. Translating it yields CASSINWSTDTQYF.

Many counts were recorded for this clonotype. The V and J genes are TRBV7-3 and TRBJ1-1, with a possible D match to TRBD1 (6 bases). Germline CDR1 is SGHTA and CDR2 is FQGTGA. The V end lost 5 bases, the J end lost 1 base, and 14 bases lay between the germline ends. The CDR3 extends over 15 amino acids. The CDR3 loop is CASSLQKGGNTEAFF. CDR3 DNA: TGTGCCAGCAGCCTCCAAAAAGGGGGGAACACTGAAGCTTTCTTT.

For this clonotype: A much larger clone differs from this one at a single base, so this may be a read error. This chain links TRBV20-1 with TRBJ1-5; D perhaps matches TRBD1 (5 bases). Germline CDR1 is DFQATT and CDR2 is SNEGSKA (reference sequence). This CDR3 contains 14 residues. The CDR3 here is CSAEEGNSNQLQHF. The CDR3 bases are TGCAGTGCCGAGGAGGGGAATAGCAATCAGCTCCAGCATTTT.

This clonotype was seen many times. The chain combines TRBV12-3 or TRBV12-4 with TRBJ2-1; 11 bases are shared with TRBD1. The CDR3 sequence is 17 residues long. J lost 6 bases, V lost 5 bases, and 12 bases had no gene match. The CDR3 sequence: CASSTRFRGQGGNEQFF. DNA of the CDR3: TGTGCCAGCAGTACGCGGTTCCGGGGACAGGGGGGCAATGAGCAGTTCTTC.

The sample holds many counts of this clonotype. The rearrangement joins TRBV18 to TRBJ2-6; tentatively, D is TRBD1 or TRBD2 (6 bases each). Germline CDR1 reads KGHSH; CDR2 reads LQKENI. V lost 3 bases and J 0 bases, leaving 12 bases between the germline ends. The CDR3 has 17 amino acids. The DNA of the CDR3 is TGTGCCAGCTCACCCGGGGGCGCAAACTCTGGGGCCAACGTCCTGACTTTC. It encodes CASSPGGANSGANVLTF. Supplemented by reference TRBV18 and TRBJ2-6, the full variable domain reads NAGVMQNPRHLVRRRGQEARLRCSPMKGHSHVYWYRQLPEEGLKFMVYLQKENIIDESGMPKERFSAEFPKEGPSILRIQQVVRGDSAAYFCASSPGGANSGANVLTFGAGSRLTVL.

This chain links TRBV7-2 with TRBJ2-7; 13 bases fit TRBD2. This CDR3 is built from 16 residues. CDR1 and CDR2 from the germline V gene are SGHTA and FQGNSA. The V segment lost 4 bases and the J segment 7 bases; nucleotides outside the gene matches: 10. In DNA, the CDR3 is TGTGCCAGCAGCTCTACTAGCGGGGGGGGCCGTAAGGAGCAGTACTTC. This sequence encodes CASSSTSGGGRKEQYF. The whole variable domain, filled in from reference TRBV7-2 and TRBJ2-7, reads GAGVSQSPSNKVTEKGKDVELRCDPISGHTALYWYRQSLGQGLEFLIYFQGNSAPDKSGLPSDRFSAERTGGSVSTLTIQRTQQEDSAVYLCASSSTSGGGRKEQYFGPGTRLTVT.

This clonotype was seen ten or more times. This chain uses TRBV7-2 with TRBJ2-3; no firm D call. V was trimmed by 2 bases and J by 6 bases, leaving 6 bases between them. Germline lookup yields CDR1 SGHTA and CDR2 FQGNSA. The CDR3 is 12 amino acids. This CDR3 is CASSLFRDTQYF. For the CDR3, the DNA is TGTGCCAGCAGCTTATTCCGGGATACGCAGTATTTT. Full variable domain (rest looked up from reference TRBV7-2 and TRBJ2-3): GAGVSQSPSNKVTEKGKDVELRCDPISGHTALYWYRQSLGQGLEFLIYFQGNSAPDKSGLPSDRFSAERTGGSVSTLTIQRTQQEDSAVYLCASSLFRDTQYFGPGTRLTVL.

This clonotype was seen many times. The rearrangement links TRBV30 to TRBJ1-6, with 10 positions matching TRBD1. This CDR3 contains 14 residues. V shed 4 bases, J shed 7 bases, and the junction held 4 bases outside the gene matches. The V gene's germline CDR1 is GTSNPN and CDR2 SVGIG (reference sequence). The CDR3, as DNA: TGTGCCTGGATGGGGGACAGGGGAAATTCACCCCTCCACTTT. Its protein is CAWMGDRGNSPLHF.

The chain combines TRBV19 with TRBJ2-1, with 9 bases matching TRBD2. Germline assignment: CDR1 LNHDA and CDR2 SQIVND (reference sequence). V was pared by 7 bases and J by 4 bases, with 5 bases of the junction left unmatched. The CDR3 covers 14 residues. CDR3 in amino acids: CASKASGEYNEQFF. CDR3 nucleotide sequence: TGTGCCAGTAAGGCTAGCGGGGAGTACAATGAGCAGTTCTTC.

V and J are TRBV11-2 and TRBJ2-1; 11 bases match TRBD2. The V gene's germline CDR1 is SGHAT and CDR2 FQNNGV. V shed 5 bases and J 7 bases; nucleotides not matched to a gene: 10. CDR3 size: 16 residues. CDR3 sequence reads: CASSPISGGAENEQFF. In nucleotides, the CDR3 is TGTGCCAGCAGCCCGATTAGCGGGGGGGCCGAGAATGAGCAGTTCTTC.

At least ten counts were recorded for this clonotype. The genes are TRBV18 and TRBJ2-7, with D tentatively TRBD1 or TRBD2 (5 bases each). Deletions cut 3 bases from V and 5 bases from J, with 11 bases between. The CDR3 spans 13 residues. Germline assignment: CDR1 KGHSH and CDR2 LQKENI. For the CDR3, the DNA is TGTGCCAGCTCACCTCCAGGGAGCAACGAGCAGTACTTC. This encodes CASSPPGSNEQYF.

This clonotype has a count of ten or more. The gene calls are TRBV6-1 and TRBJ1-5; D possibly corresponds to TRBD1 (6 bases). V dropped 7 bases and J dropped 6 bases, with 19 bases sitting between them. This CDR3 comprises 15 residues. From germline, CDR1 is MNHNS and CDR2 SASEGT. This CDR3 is CASMGGERVSQPQHF. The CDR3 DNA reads TGTGCCAGCATGGGGGGCGAGCGAGTAAGTCAGCCCCAGCATTTT.

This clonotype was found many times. CDR3 amino acids: CASSLGKMNTEAFF. CDR3 sequence (DNA): TGTGCCAGCAGTTTAGGGAAAATGAACACTGAAGCTTTCTTT. The chain combines TRBV28 with TRBJ1-1; D gene uncertain. CDR3 length: 14 residues. CDR1 MDHEN and CDR2 SYDVKM come from the germline V gene. Trimming took 2 bases from V and 0 from J, leaving 7 bases between them.

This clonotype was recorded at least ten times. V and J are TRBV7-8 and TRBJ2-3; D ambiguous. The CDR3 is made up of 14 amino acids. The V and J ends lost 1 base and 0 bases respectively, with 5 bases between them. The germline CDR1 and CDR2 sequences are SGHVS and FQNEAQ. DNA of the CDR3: TGTGCCAGCAGCTTAGAAGCGAGCACAGATACGCAGTATTTT. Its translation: CASSLEASTDTQYF.